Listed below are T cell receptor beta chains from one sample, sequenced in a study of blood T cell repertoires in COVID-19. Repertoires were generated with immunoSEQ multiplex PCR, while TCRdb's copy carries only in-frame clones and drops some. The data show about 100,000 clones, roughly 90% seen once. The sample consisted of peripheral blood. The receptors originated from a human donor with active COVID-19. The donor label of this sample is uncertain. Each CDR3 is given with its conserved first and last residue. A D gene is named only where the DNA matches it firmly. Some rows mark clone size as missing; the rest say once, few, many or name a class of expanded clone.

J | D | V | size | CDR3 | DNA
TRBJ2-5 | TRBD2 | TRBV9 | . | CASSPPGGTAGAQYF | TGTGCCAGCAGCCCCCCGGGGGGGACGGCCGGGGCCCAGTACTTC
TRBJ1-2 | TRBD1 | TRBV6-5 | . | CASSYSGRGSNGYTF | TGTGCCAGCAGTTACTCAGGCAGGGGGTCCAATGGCTACACCTTC
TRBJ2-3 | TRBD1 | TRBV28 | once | CASRGQGATDTQYF | TGTGCCAGCAGGGGACAGGGTGCGACAGATACGCAGTATTTT
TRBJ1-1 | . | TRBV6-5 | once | CASSYQGGTEAFF | TGTGCCAGCAGTTACCAGGGAGGCACTGAAGCTTTCTTT
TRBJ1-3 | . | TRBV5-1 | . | CASSLGHPGNTIYF | TGCGCCAGCAGCCTAGGACATCCTGGAAACACCATATATTTT
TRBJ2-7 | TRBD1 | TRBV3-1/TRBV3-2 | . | CASSPGTGTGYEQYF | TGTGCCAGCAGCCCAGGGACAGGTACAGGCTACGAGCAGTACTTC
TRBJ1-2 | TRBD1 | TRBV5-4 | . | CASSIRQGRDYGYTF | TGTGCCAGCAGCATACGACAGGGTAGGGACTATGGCTACACCTTC
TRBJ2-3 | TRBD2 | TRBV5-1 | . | CASSQGLAGGPSTDTQYF | TGCGCCAGCAGCCAAGGACTAGCGGGGGGACCTAGCACAGATACGCAGTATTTT
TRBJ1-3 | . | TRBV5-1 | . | CASSSDSWASGNTIYF | TGCGCCAGCAGCTCGGACAGCTGGGCCTCTGGAAACACCATATATTTT
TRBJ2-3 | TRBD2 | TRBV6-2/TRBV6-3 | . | CASSYTPGLAGPDTQYF | TGTGCCAGCAGTTATACACCGGGACTAGCGGGACCAGATACGCAGTATTTT
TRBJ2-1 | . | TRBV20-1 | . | CSASQSRAEQFF | TGCAGTGCTAGTCAGTCCCGTGCTGAGCAGTTCTTC
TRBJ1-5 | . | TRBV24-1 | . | CATSNLDRSSNQPQHF | TGTGCCACCAGCAACTTAGACAGGTCTAGCAATCAGCCCCAGCATTTT
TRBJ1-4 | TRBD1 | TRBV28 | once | CASSFLGTGEEKLFF | TGTGCCAGCAGTTTTCTTGGGACAGGGGAGGAAAAACTGTTTTTT
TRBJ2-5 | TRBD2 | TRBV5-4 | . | CASSLLASGGETQYF | TGTGCCAGCAGCTTGCTGGCTAGCGGGGGAGAGACCCAGTACTTC
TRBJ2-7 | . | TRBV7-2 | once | CASSLRTVSTYEQYF | TGTGCCAGCAGCTTACGCACAGTATCAACCTACGAGCAGTACTTC
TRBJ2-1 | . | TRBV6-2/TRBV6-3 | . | CASSYEAGLNEQFF | TGTGCCAGCAGTTACGAGGCAGGGCTCAATGAGCAGTTCTTC
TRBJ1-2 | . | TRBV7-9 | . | CASSFDRNYGYTF | TGTGCCAGCAGCTTTGACAGAAACTATGGCTACACCTTC
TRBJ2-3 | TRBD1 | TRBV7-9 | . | CASSFGQGEGDTQYF | TGTGCCAGCAGCTTCGGACAGGGGGAGGGGGATACGCAGTATTTT
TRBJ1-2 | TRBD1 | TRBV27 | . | CASSNSGTGNGYTF | TGTGCCAGCAGTAACTCCGGGACAGGGAATGGCTACACCTTC
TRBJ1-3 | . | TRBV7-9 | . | CASSSPQQYSGNTIYF | TGTGCCAGCAGCTCCCCTCAACAGTACTCTGGAAACACCATATATTTT
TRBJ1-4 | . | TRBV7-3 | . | CASSQPGFPNEKLFF | TGTGCCAGCAGCCAACCAGGATTCCCTAATGAAAAACTGTTTTTT
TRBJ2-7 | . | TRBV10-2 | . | CASSEPSLYEQYF | TGCGCCAGCAGTGAGCCTAGCCTCTACGAGCAGTACTTC
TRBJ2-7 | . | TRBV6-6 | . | CASTRLGPRDEQYF | TGTGCCAGCACCCGACTAGGACCGCGCGACGAGCAGTACTTC
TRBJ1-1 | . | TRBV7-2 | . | CASSLSRGQTEAFF | TGTGCCAGCAGCTTGAGCAGAGGCCAAACTGAAGCTTTCTTT
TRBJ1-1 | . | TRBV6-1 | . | CASSDLDSPSTEAFF | TGTGCCAGCAGTGACCTGGACAGCCCGAGCACTGAAGCTTTCTTT
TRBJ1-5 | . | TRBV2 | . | CASRGEGHINQPQHF | TGTGCCAGCAGGGGGGAGGGGCACATCAATCAGCCCCAGCATTTT
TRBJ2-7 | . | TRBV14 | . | CASSPYNNYEQYF | TGTGCCAGCAGCCCTTATAATAACTACGAGCAGTACTTC
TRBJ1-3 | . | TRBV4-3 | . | CASAAAVYKRGSGNTIYF | TGCGCCAGCGCGGCGGCAGTCTATAAGCGAGGCTCTGGAAACACCATATATTTT
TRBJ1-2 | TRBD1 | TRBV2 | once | CASSETGGYGYTF | TGTGCCAGCAGTGAAACAGGGGGCTATGGCTACACCTTC
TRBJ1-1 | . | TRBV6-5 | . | CASRGQGMVTEAFF | TGTGCCAGCAGAGGGCAGGGGATGGTTACTGAAGCTTTCTTT
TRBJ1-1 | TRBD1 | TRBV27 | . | CASSLLTGSISEAFF | TGTGCCAGCAGTTTACTGACAGGGTCGATATCTGAAGCTTTCTTT
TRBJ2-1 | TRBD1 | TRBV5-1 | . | CASSLAWQGANNEQFF | TGCGCCAGCAGCTTGGCCTGGCAGGGGGCTAACAATGAGCAGTTCTTC
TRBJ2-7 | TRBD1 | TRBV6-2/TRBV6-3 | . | CASSYSSGQDEQYF | TGTGCCAGCAGTTACTCTAGTGGACAGGACGAGCAGTACTTC
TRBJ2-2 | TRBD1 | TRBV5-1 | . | CASSLGTGFNTGELFF | TGCGCCAGCAGCTTGGGGACAGGGTTTAACACCGGGGAGCTGTTTTTT
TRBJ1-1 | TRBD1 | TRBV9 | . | CASSETGGVEAFF | TGTGCCAGCAGCGAAACAGGGGGTGTTGAAGCTTTCTTT
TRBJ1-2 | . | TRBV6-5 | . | CASSYSRGQFYGYTF | TGTGCCAGCAGTTACTCAAGAGGACAGTTCTATGGCTACACCTTC
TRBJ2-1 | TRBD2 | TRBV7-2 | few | CASSLVSGLGHNEQFF | TGTGCCAGCAGCTTAGTTTCAGGACTAGGGCACAATGAGCAGTTCTTC
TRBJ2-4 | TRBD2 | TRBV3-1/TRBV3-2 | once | CASSQEVSGGAQNIQYF | TGTGCCAGCAGCCAAGAGGTCAGCGGGGGGGCCCAAAACATTCAGTACTTC
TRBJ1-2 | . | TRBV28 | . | CASSSNQIYGYTF | TGTGCCAGCAGCTCAAATCAGATCTATGGCTACACCTTC
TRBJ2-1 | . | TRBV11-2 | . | CASRSEVTNEQFF | TGTGCCAGCAGATCCGAGGTCACGAATGAGCAGTTCTTC